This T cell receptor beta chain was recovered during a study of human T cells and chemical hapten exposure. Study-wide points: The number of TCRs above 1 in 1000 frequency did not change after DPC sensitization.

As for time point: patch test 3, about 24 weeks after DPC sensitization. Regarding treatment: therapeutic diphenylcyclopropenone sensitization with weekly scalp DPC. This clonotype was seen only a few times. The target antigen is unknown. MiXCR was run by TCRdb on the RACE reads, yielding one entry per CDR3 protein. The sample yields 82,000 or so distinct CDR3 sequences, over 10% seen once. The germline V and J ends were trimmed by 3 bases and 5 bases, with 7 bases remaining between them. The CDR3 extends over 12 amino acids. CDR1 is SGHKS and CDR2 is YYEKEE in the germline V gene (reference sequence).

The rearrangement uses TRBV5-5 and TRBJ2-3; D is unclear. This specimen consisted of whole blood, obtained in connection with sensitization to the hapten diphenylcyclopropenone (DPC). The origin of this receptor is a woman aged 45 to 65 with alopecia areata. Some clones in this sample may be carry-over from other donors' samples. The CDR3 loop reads CASSSDGDTQYF. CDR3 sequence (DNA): TGTGCCAGCAGCTCGGACGGAGATACGCAGTATTTT.